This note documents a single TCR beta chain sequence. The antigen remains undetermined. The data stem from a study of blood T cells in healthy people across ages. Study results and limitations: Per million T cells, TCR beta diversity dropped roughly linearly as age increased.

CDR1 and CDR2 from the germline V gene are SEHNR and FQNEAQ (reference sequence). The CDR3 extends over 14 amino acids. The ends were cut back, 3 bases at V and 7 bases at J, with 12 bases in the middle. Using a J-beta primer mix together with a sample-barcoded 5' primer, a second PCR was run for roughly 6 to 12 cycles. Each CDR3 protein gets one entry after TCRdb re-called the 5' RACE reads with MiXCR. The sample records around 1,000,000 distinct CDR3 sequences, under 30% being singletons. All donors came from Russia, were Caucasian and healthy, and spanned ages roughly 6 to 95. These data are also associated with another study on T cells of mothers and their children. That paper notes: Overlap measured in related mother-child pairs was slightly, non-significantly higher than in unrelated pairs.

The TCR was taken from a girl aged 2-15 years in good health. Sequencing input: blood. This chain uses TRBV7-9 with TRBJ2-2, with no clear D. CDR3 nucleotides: TGTGCCAGCAGCTTTGGGTCTTCGGACGGGGAGCTGTTTTTT. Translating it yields CASSFGSSDGELFF.